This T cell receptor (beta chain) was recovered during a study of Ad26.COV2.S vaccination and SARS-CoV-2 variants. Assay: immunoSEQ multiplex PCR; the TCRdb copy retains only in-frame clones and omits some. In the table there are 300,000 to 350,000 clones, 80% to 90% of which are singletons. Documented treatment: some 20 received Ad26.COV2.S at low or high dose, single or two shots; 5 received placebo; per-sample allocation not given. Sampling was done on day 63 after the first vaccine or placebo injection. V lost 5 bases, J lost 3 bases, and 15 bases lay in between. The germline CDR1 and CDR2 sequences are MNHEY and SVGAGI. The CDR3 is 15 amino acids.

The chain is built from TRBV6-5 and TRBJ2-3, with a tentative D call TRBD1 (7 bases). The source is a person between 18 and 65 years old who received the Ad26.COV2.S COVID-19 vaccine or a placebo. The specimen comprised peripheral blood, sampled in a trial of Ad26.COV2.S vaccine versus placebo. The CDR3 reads CASSQYQGGTDTQYF. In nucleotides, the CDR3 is TGTGCCAGCAGTCAGTATCAGGGGGGAACAGATACGCAGTATTTT.